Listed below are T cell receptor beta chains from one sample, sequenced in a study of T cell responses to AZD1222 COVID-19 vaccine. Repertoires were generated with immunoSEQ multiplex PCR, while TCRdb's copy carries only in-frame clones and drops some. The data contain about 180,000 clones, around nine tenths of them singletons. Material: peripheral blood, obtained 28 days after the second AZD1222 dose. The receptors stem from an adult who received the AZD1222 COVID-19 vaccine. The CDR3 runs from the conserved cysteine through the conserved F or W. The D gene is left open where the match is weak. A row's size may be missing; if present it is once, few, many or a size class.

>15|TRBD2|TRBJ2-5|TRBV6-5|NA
CASSPQLAGTVTQYF
TGTGCCAGCAGCCCCCAACTAGCGGGGACGGTGACCCAGTACTTC
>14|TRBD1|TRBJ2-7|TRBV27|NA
CASRPGTGSYEQYF
TGTGCCAGCAGGCCCGGGACAGGATCCTACGAGCAGTACTTC
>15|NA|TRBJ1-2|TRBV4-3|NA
CASSQDAGQNYGYTF
TGCGCCAGCAGCCAAGATGCAGGACAGAACTATGGCTACACCTTC
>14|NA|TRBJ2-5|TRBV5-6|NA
CASSRRGGGKTQYF
TGTGCCAGCAGCCGTCGCGGGGGCGGAAAGACCCAGTACTTC
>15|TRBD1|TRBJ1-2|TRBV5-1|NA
CASSDRDRGVYGYTF
TGCGCCAGCAGCGACCGGGACAGGGGTGTCTATGGCTACACCTTC
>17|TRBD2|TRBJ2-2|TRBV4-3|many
CASSQAETGLEFGELFF
TGCGCCAGCAGCCAAGCCGAAACAGGACTAGAGTTCGGGGAGCTGTTTTTT
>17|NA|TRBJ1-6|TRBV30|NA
CAWSALHSSSYNSPLHF
TGTGCCTGGAGTGCCCTACACAGTAGCTCCTATAATTCACCCCTCCACTTT
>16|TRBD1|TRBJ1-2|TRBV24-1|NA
CATSDFPTGRDYGYTF
TGTGCCACCAGTGATTTCCCGACAGGGCGGGACTATGGCTACACCTTC
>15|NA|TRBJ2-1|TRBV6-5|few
CASRSDGGHYNEQFF
TGTGCCAGCAGGTCCGATGGCGGACATTACAATGAGCAGTTCTTC
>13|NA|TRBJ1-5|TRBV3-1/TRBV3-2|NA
CASSQDGSQPQHF
TGTGCCAGCAGCCAAGACGGTAGCCAGCCCCAGCATTTT
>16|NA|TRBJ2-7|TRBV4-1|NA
CASSQESSGGEGEQYF
TGCGCCAGCAGCCAAGAATCGAGTGGGGGAGAAGGCGAGCAGTACTTC
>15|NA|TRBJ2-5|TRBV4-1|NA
CASSRTRGIQETQYF
TGCGCCAGCAGCCGGACTCGGGGCATACAAGAGACCCAGTACTTC
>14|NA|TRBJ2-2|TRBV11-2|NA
CASSPSGGTRELFF
TGTGCCAGCAGCCCCAGTGGGGGCACCCGGGAGCTGTTTTTT
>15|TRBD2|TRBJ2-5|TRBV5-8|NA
CASSRGASGQETQYF
TGTGCCAGCAGCCGGGGGGCTAGCGGGCAAGAGACCCAGTACTTC
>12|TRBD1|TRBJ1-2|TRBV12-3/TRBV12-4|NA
CASSGDSYGYTF
TGTGCCAGCAGTGGGGACAGTTATGGCTACACCTTC
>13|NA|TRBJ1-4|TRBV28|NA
CASSQQDNEKLFF
TGTGCCAGCAGCCAACAGGATAATGAAAAACTGTTTTTT
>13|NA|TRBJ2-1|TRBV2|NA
CASSEREVGEQFF
TGTGCCAGCAGTGAACGAGAAGTTGGGGAGCAGTTCTTC
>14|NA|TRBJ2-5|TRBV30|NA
CAWSHGAGRETQYF
TGTGCCTGGAGTCACGGGGCAGGGCGAGAGACCCAGTACTTC
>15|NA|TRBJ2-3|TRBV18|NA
CASSRDPGSTDTQYF
TGTGCCAGCTCACGGGACCCGGGGAGCACAGATACGCAGTATTTT
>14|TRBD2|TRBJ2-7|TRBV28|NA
CASNIAGVTYEQYF
TGTGCCAGTAACATAGCGGGAGTTACCTACGAGCAGTACTTC
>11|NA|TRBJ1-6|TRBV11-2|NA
CASSLGLGLHF
TGTGCCAGCAGCTTAGGTCTCGGCCTCCACTTT
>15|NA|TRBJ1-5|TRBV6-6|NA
CASSYPGVSNQPQHF
TGTGCCAGCAGTTACCCGGGTGTTAGCAATCAGCCCCAGCATTTT
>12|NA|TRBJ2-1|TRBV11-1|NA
CASRQFRDEQFF
TGTGCCAGCAGGCAATTTAGGGATGAGCAGTTCTTC
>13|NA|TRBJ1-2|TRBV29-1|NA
CSGQAGPGYGYTF
TGCAGCGGACAGGCAGGACCCGGGTATGGCTACACCTTC
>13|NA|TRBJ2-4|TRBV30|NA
CAWSVPGLNIQYF
TGTGCCTGGAGTGTACCGGGGCTGAACATTCAGTACTTC
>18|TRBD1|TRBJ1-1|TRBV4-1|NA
CASSQDPRDRGQNTEAFF
TGCGCCAGCAGCCAAGATCCCCGGGACAGGGGCCAGAACACTGAAGCTTTCTTT
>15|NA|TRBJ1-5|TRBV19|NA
CASSTLRANRQPQHF
TGTGCCAGTAGTACCCTTCGGGCCAACCGGCAGCCCCAGCATTTT
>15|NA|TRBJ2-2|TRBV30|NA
CAWSAPRVRPGELFF
TGTGCCTGGAGTGCGCCCAGGGTTCGTCCCGGGGAGCTGTTTTTT
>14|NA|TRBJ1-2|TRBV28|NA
CASSLGSNRRGYTF
TGTGCCAGCAGTTTAGGGTCTAACCGGCGGGGCTACACCTTC
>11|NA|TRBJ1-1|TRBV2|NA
CASVSAIEAFF
TGTGCCAGCGTTTCGGCGATTGAAGCTTTCTTT
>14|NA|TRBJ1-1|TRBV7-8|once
CASSQEAGIPEAFF
TGTGCCAGCAGTCAGGAGGCTGGGATCCCTGAAGCTTTCTTT
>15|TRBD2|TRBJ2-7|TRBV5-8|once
CASSRRTSGGYEQYF
TGTGCCAGCAGCAGACGGACTAGCGGGGGATACGAGCAGTACTTC
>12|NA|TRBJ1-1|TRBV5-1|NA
CASSFRGTEAFF
TGCGCCAGCAGCTTCCGGGGCACTGAAGCTTTCTTT
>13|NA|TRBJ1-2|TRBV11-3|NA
CASSAQRDYGYTF
TGTGCCAGCAGCGCCCAAAGGGACTATGGCTACACCTTC
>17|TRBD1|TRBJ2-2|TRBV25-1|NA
CASSERTGGANTGELFF
TGTGCCAGCAGTGAGAGGACAGGGGGAGCGAACACCGGGGAGCTGTTTTTT
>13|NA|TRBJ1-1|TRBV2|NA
CASSDWEGPEAFF
TGTGCCAGCAGTGATTGGGAAGGCCCTGAAGCTTTCTTT
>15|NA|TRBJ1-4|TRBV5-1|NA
CASSLEGAINEKLFF
TGCGCCAGCAGCTTGGAGGGCGCTATTAATGAAAAACTGTTTTTT
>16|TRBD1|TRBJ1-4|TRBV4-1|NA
CASRPAGGRGNEKLFF
TGCGCCAGCAGACCCGCAGGGGGGCGCGGTAATGAAAAACTGTTTTTT
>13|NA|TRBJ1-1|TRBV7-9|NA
CASSLATGLSAFF
TGTGCCAGCAGCTTAGCGACGGGTTTGTCCGCTTTCTTT
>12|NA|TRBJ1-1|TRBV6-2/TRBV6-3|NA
CASSLRDTEAFF
TGTGCCAGCAGTCTACGGGACACTGAAGCTTTCTTT
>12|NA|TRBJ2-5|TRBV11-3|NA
CASSADGETQYF
TGTGCCAGCAGCGCGGATGGGGAGACCCAGTACTTC
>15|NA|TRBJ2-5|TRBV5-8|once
CASSFGGTLQETQYF
TGTGCCAGCAGCTTCGGCGGTACCCTCCAAGAGACCCAGTACTTC